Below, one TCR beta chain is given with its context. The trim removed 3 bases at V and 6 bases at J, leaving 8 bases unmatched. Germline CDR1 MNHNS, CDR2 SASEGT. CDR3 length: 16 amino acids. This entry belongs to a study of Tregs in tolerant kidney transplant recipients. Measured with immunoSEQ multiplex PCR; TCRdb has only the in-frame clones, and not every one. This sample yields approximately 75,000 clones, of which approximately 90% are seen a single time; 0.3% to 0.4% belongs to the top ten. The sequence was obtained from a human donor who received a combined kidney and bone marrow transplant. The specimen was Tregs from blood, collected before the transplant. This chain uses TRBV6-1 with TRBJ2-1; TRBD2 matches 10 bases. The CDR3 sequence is CASSEPWGLARNEQFF. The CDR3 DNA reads TGTGCCAGCAGTGAGCCTTGGGGACTAGCGCGCAATGAGCAGTTCTTC.